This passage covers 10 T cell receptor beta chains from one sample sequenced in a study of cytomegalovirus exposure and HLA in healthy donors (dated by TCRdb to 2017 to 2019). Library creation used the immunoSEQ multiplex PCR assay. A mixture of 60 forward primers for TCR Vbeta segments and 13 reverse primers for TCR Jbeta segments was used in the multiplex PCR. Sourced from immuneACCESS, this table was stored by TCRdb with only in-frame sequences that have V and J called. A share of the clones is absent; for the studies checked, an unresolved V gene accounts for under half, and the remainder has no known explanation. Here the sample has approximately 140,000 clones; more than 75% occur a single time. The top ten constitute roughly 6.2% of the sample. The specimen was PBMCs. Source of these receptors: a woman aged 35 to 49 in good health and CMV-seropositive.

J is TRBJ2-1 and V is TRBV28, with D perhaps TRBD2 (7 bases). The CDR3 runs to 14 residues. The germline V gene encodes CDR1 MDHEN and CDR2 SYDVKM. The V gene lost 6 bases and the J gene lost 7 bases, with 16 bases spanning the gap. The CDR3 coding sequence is TGTGCCAGCAGCTGGACAGTGGGAGGGAATGAGCAGTTCTTC. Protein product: CASSWTVGGNEQFF. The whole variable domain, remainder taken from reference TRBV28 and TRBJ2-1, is DVKVTQSSRYLVKRTGEKVFLECVQDMDHENMFWYRQDPGLGLRLIYFSYDVKMKEKGDIPEGYSVSREKKERFSLILESASTNQTSMYLCASSWTVGGNEQFFGPGTRLTVL.

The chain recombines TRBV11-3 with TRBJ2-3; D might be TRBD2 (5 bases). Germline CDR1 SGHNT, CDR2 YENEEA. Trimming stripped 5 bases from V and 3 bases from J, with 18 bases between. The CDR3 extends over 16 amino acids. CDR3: CASSPGVVRGTDTQYF. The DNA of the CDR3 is TGTGCCAGCAGCCCCGGCGTGGTCCGGGGAACAGATACGCAGTATTTT.

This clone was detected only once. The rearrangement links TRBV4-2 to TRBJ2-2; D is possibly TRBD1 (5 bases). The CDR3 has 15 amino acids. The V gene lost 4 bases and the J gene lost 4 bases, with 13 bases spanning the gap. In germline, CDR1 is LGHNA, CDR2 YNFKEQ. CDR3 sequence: CASSLDSYLTGELFF. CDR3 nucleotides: TGTGCCAGCAGCCTCGACAGTTATCTCACCGGGGAGCTGTTTTTT.

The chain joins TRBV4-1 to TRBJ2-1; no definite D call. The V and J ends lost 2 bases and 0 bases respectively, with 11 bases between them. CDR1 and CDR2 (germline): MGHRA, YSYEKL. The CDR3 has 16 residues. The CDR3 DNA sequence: TGCGCCAGCAGCCAACTAGATCTGGTCTCCTACAATGAGCAGTTCTTC. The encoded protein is CASSQLDLVSYNEQFF.

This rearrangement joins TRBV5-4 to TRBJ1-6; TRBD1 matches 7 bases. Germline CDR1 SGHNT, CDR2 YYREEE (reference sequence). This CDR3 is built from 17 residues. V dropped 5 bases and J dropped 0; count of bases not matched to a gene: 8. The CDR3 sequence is CASSRGQASSYNSPLHF. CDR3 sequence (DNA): TGTGCCAGCAGTCGAGGACAGGCGAGCTCCTATAATTCACCCCTCCACTTT.

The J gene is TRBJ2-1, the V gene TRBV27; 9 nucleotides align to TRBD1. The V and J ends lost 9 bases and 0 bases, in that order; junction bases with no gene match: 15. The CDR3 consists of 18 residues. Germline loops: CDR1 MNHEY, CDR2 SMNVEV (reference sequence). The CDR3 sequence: CASQPGQGMAFSYNEQFF. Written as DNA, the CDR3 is TGTGCCAGTCAGCCGGGACAGGGAATGGCGTTCTCCTACAATGAGCAGTTCTTC.

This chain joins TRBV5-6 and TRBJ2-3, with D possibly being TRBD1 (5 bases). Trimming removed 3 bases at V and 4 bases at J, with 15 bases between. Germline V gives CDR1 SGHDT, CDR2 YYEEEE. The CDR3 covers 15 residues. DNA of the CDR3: TGTGCCAGCAGCTACCGGGTAACAGGCTCAGATACGCAGTATTTT. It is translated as CASSYRVTGSDTQYF.

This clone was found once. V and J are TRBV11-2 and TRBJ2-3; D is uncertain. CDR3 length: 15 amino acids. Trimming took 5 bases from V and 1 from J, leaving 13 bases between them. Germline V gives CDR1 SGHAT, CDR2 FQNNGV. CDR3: CASSAISRGTDTQYF. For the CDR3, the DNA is TGTGCCAGCAGCGCTATTAGCAGAGGCACAGATACGCAGTATTTT.

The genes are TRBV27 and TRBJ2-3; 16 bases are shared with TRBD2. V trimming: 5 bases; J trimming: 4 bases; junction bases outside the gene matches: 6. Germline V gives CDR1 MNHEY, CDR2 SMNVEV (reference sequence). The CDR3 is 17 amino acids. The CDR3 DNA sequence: TGTGCCAGCAGTCCGGGGACTAGCGGGAGGGTCCCAGATACGCAGTATTTT. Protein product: CASSPGTSGRVPDTQYF.

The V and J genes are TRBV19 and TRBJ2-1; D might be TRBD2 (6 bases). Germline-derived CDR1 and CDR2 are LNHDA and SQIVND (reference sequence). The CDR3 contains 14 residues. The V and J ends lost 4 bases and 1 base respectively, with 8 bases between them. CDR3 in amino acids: CASSRLGSYNEQFF. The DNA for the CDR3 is TGTGCCAGTAGTAGACTAGGTTCCTACAATGAGCAGTTCTTC.